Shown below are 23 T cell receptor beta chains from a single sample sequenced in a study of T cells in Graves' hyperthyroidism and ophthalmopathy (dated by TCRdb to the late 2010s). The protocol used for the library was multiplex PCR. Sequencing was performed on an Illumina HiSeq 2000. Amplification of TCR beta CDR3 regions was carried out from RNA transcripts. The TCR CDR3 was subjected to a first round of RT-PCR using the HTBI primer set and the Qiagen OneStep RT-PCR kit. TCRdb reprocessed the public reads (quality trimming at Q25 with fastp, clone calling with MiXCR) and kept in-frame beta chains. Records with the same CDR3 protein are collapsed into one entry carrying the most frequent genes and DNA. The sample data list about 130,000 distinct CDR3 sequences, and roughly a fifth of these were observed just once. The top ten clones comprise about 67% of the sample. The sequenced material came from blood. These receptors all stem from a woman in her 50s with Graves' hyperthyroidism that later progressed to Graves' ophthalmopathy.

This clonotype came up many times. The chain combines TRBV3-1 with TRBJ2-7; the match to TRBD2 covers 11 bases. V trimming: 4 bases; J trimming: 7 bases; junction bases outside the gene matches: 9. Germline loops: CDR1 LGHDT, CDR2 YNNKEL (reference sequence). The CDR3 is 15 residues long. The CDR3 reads CASSPRLAGGGEQYF. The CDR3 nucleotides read TGTGCCAGCAGCCCCCGGTTAGCGGGAGGGGGGGAGCAGTACTTC.

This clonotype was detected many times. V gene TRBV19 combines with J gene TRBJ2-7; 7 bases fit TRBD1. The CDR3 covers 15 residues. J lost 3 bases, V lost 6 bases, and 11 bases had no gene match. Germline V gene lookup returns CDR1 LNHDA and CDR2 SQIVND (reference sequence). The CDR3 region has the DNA TGTGCCAGTAGCCACCCAGGGGGTAAAAACTACGAGCAGTACTTC. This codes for CASSHPGGKNYEQYF.

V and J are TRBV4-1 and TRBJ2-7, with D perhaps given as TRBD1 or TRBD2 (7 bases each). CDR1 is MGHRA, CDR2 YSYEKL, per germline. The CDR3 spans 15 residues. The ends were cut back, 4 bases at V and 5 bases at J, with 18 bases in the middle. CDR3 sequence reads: CASSRQGGGSNEQYV. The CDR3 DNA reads TGCGCCAGCAGCCGACAGGGAGGGGGGTCAAACGAGCAGTACGTC.

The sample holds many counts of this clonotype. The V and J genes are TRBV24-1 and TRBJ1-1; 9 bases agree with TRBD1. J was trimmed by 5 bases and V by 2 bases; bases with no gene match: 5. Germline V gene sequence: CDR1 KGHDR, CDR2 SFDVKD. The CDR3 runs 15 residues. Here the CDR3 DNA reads TGTGCCACCAGTGATTCCGGGACAGGGAAAACTGAAGCTTTCTTT. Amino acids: CATSDSGTGKTEAFF.

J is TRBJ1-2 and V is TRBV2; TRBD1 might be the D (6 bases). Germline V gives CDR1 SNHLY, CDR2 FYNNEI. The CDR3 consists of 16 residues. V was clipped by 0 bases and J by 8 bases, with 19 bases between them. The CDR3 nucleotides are TGTGCCAGCAGTGAAGCGCTGGGGGGGCGAGGACAAGGCTACACCTTC. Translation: CASSEALGGRGQGYTF.

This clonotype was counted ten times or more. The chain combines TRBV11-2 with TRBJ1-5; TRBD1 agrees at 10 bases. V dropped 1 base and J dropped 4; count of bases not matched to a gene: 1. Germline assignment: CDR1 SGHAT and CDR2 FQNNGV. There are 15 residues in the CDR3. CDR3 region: CASSLGTGGNQPQHF. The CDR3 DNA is TGTGCCAGCAGCTTAGGGACAGGGGGGAATCAGCCCCAGCATTTT.

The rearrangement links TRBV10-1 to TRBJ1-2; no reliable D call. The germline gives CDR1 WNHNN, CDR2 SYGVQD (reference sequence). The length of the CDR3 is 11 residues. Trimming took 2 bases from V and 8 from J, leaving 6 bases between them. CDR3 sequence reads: CASSEGRGYTF. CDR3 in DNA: TGCGCCAGCAGTGAGGGTCGCGGCTACACCTTC.

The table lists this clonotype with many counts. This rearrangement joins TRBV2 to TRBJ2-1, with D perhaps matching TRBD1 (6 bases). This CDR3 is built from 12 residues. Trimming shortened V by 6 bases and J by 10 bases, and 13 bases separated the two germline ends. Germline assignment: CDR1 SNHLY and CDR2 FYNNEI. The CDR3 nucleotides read TGTGCCAGCAGCGTGGACAGTGGGGAGCAGTTCTTC. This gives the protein CASSVDSGEQFF. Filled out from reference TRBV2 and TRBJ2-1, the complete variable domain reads EPEVTQTPSHQVTQMGQEVILRCVPISNHLYFYWYRQILGQKVEFLVSFYNNEISEKSEIFDDQFSVERPDGSNFTLKIRSTKLEDSAMYFCASSVDSGEQFFGPGTRLTVL.

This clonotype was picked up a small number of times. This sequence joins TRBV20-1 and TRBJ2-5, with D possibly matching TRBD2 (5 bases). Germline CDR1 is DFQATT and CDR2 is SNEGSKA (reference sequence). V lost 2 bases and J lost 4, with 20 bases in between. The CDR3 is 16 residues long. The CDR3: CSARRWAVGGGETQYF. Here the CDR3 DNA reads TGCAGTGCTAGAAGGTGGGCCGTCGGCGGAGGAGAGACCCAGTACTTC.

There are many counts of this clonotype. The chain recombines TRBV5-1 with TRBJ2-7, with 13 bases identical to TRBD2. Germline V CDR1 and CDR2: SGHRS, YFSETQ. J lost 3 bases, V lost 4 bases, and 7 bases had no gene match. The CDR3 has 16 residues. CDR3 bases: TGCGCCAGCAGCCACCGTACTAGCGGGAGGGACTACGAGCAGTACTTC. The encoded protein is CASSHRTSGRDYEQYF.

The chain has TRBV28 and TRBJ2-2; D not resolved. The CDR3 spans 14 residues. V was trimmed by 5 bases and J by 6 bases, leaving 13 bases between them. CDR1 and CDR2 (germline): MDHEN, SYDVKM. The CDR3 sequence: CASSPLFSPGELFF. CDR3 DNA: TGTGCCAGCAGTCCCCTTTTCTCCCCCGGGGAGCTGTTTTTT. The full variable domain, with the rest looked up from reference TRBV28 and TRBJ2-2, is DVKVTQSSRYLVKRTGEKVFLECVQDMDHENMFWYRQDPGLGLRLIYFSYDVKMKEKGDIPEGYSVSREKKERFSLILESASTNQTSMYLCASSPLFSPGELFFGEGSRLTVL.

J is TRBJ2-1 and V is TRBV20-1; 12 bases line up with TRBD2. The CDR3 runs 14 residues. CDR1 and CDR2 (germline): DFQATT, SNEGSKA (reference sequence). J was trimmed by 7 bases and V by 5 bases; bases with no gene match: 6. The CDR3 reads CSAWLAGGLNEQFF. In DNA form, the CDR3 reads TGCAGTGCTTGGCTAGCGGGAGGGCTAAATGAGCAGTTCTTC.

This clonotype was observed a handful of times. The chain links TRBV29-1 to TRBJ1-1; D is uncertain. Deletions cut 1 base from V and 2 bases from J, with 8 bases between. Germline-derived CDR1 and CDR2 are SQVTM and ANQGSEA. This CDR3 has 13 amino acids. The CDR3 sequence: CSVEGDGNTEAFF. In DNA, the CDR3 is TGCAGCGTTGAAGGAGACGGAAACACTGAAGCTTTCTTT.

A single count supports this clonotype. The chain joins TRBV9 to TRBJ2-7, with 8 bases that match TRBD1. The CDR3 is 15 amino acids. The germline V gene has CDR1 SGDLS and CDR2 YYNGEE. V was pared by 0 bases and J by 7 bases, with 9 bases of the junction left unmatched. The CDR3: CASSVDQGATREQYF. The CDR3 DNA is TGTGCCAGCAGCGTAGACCAGGGGGCAACCCGAGAGCAGTACTTC.

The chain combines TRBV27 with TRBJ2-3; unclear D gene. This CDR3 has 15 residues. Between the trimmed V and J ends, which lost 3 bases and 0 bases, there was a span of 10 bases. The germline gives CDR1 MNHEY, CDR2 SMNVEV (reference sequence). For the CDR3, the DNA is TGTGCCAGCAGTTTTAGACTGAGAAGCACAGATACGCAGTATTTT. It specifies CASSFRLRSTDTQYF.

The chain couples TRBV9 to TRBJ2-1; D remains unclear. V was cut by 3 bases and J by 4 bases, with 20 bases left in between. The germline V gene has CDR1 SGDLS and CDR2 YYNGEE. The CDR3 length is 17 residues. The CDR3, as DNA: TGTGCCAGCAGCGGCGCAAAGGCAAGCCCAAATTACAATGAGCAGTTCTTC. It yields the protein CASSGAKASPNYNEQFF.

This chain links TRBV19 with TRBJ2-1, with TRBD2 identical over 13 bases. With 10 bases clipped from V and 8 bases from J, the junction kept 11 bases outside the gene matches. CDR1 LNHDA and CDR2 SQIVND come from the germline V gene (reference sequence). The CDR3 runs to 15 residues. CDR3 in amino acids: CATTRTSGSGYEQFF. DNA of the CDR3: TGTGCCACCACTCGGACTAGCGGGAGTGGCTATGAGCAGTTCTTC.

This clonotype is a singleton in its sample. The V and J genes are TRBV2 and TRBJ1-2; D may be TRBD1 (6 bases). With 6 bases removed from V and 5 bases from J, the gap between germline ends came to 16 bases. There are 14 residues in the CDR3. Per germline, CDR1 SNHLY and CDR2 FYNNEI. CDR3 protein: CASRPQGHSYGYTF. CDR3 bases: TGTGCCAGCAGACCCCAGGGACATTCGTATGGCTACACCTTC. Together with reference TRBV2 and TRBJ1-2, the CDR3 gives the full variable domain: EPEVTQTPSHQVTQMGQEVILRCVPISNHLYFYWYRQILGQKVEFLVSFYNNEISEKSEIFDDQFSVERPDGSNFTLKIRSTKLEDSAMYFCASRPQGHSYGYTFGSGTRLTVV.

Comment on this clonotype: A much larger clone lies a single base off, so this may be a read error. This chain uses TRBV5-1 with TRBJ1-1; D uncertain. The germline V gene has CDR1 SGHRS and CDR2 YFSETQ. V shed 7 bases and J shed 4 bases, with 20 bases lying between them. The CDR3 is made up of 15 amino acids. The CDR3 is CASGLAQAKGTEAFF. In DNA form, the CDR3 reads TGCGCCAGCGGCCTGGCCCAGGCAAAAGGCACTGAAGCTTTCTTT.

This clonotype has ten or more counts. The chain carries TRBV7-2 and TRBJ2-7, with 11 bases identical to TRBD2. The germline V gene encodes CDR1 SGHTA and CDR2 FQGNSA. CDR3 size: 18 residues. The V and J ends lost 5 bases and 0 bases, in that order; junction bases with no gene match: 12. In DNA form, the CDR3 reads TGTGCCAGCAGCCGAGACTTAGCGGGAGGGGCGATCTCCTACGAGCAGTACTTC. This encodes CASSRDLAGGAISYEQYF.

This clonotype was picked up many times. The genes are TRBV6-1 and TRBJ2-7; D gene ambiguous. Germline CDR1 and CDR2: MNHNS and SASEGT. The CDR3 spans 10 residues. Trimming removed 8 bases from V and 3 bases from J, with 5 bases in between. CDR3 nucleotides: TGTGCCAGCGGATTCTACGAGCAGTACTTC. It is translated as CASGFYEQYF.

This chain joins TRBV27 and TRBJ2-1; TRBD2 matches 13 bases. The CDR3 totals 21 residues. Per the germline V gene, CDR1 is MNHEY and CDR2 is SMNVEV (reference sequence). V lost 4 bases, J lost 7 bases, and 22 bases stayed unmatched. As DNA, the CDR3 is TGTGCCAGCAGTTCCACAACCCGACTAGCGGGAGGAATTTGGCTGAGGAATGAGCAGTTCTTC. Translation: CASSSTTRLAGGIWLRNEQFF.

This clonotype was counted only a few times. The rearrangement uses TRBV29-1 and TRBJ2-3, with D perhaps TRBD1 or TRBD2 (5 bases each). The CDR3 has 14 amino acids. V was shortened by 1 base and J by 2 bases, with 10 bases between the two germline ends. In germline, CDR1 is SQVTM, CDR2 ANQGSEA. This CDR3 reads CSVEALGATDTQYF. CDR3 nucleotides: TGCAGCGTTGAAGCCCTCGGGGCCACAGATACGCAGTATTTT.